This TCR beta chain was profiled in a study of T cell changes during pregnancy in multiple sclerosis. Sequencing was performed with immunoSEQ multiplex PCR; in TCRdb, only in-frame clones are kept and a portion is missing. The table shows roughly 70,000 clones, with approximately 92% occurring only once. The germline V gene has CDR1 SGHNT and CDR2 YYREEE (reference sequence). CDR3 size: 13 residues. V was clipped by 4 bases and J by 8 bases, with 13 bases between them. The source was peripheral blood, collected before pregnancy. This TCR was recovered from a female donor with multiple sclerosis, enrolled in a pregnancy study. This chain links TRBV5-4 with TRBJ2-1, with D tentatively TRBD2 (6 bases). The CDR3 DNA reads as TGTGCCAGCAGCCCCAGACTAGTGGATGAGCAGTTCTTC. It codes for CASSPRLVDEQFF.